The rows below give T cell receptor beta chains drawn from one sample of a study of blood T cell repertoires in COVID-19. The repertoire was sequenced with immunoSEQ multiplex PCR; TCRdb's copy has only in-frame clones and lacks some. The sample has more than 250,000 clones; roughly nine tenths are singletons. The sequenced sample consisted of PBMCs or T cells enriched from blood (not recorded which). The receptors shown here come from a woman aged 40 to 50 who had recovered from COVID-19. Each CDR3 is given with its conserved first and last residue. Fields, in order: D gene, clone size, V gene, J gene, CDR3 protein, CDR3 DNA. D genes are given only for firm matches. Some rows mark clone size as missing; the rest say once, few, many or name a class of expanded clone.

D gene: NA; clone size: NA; V gene: TRBV3-1/TRBV3-2; J gene: TRBJ1-1; CDR3 protein: CASSPRGGSTEAFF; CDR3 DNA: TGTGCCAGCAGCCCCAGGGGTGGGAGCACTGAAGCTTTCTTT
D gene: TRBD2; clone size: NA; V gene: TRBV28; J gene: TRBJ2-7; CDR3 protein: CASSSPGLAAYEQYF; CDR3 DNA: TGTGCCAGCAGTTCACCGGGACTAGCGGCTTACGAGCAGTACTTC
D gene: NA; clone size: NA; V gene: TRBV6-4; J gene: TRBJ2-1; CDR3 protein: CASSGYSGNEQFF; CDR3 DNA: TGTGCCAGCAGTGGATATAGTGGCAATGAGCAGTTCTTC
D gene: NA; clone size: NA; V gene: TRBV7-9; J gene: TRBJ1-1; CDR3 protein: CASSPWDTAMEAFF; CDR3 DNA: TGTGCCAGCAGCCCCTGGGACACGGCGATGGAAGCTTTCTTT
D gene: NA; clone size: NA; V gene: TRBV27; J gene: TRBJ2-7; CDR3 protein: CASSFEGNEQYF; CDR3 DNA: TGTGCCAGCAGTTTTGAGGGCAACGAGCAGTACTTC
D gene: TRBD1; clone size: once; V gene: TRBV18; J gene: TRBJ2-2; CDR3 protein: CASSRTGITGELFF; CDR3 DNA: TGTGCCAGCTCACGGACAGGGATCACCGGGGAGCTGTTTTTT
D gene: NA; clone size: NA; V gene: TRBV20-1; J gene: TRBJ2-1; CDR3 protein: CSASPLGGGDIYNEQFF; CDR3 DNA: TGCAGTGCTAGTCCCCTGGGGGGAGGAGATATCTACAATGAGCAGTTCTTC
D gene: TRBD1; clone size: NA; V gene: TRBV4-3; J gene: TRBJ1-3; CDR3 protein: CASSQQTGLTGNTIYF; CDR3 DNA: TGCGCCAGCAGCCAACAGACAGGGCTCACTGGAAACACCATATATTTT
D gene: NA; clone size: NA; V gene: TRBV28; J gene: TRBJ2-3; CDR3 protein: CASNLRGALSTDTQYF; CDR3 DNA: TGTGCCAGCAACCTACGAGGCGCCCTAAGCACAGATACGCAGTATTTT
D gene: NA; clone size: NA; V gene: TRBV7-2; J gene: TRBJ1-2; CDR3 protein: CASSLLQGNGYTF; CDR3 DNA: TGTGCCAGCAGCTTACTACAGGGTAATGGCTACACCTTC
D gene: TRBD2; clone size: NA; V gene: TRBV6-6; J gene: TRBJ2-7; CDR3 protein: CASSSQIPAGVNEQYF; CDR3 DNA: TGTGCCAGCAGTTCCCAAATCCCAGCGGGAGTTAACGAGCAGTACTTC
D gene: TRBD1; clone size: NA; V gene: TRBV6-2/TRBV6-3; J gene: TRBJ2-7; CDR3 protein: CASSRDSFYEQYF; CDR3 DNA: TGTGCCAGCAGCCGGGACAGCTTCTACGAGCAGTACTTC
D gene: NA; clone size: NA; V gene: TRBV27; J gene: TRBJ2-1; CDR3 protein: CASSLRDWSSYNEQFF; CDR3 DNA: TGTGCCAGCAGTTTAAGGGACTGGAGCTCCTACAATGAGCAGTTCTTC
D gene: TRBD1; clone size: NA; V gene: TRBV18; J gene: TRBJ1-2; CDR3 protein: CASSQGGQALSYGYTF; CDR3 DNA: TGTGCCAGCTCACAAGGGGGACAGGCCTTAAGCTATGGCTACACCTTC